This T cell receptor (beta chain) emerged from a study of CD8 T cells in ankylosing spondylitis. Overall study findings and caveats: Blood of patients with ankylosing spondylitis appeared to be characterized by a TCR beta motif of several highly homologous variants. Previous work reported some of these motif variants in the synovial fluid and blood of reactive arthritis. Significantly higher representation of disease-linked clones was reported for matched ankylosing spondylitis synovial fluid.

Note on this clonotype: Its antigen is unidentified. One junction end disagrees with the germline gene, perhaps due to a read error.

Scientists made TCR beta libraries using quantitative 5'-RACE with molecular barcodes. TCRdb re-analysed the 5' RACE reads in MiXCR, keeping a single row per CDR3 protein. The sample shows about 100,000 distinct CDR3 sequences, about 8.3% of them seen only once. This CDR3 is built from 13 residues. The V gene's germline CDR1 is SQVTM and CDR2 ANQGSEA. The TCR originated in a male donor with ankylosing spondylitis or in good health (not recorded which). Sequenced input: blood, either unsorted or a sorted T cell fraction (not recorded which). The chain combines TRBV29-1 with TRBJ2-1; no definite D call. The CDR3 region is CSVGRLSNNEQFF. CDR3 sequence (DNA): TGCAGCGTTGGTCGTCTCTCCAACAATGAGCAGTTCTTC.